A single sample gave rise to the 14 T cell receptor beta chains below, sequenced in a study of response to subunit inactivated influenza vaccine. Via MiXCR, TCRdb re-called the RT-PCR reads, giving one row per CDR3 protein. The profile shows around 200,000 distinct CDR3 sequences, about 10% of them singletons. Sequenced here: non-naive T cells sorted from PBMCs, sampled on the day of vaccination. These receptors were collected from a man aged 50 or older who received an inactivated influenza vaccine.

The chain is built from TRBV5-6 and TRBJ2-7; 10 nucleotides align to TRBD1. The CDR3 is made up of 15 amino acids. Trimming at V came to 6 bases and at J to 1 base, leaving 7 bases not matched to a gene. Germline loops: CDR1 SGHDT, CDR2 YYEEEE. The CDR3, as DNA: TGTGCCAGCATCGGACAGGGGGGAACGTCCTACGAGCAGTACTTC. The encoded protein is CASIGQGGTSYEQYF. The whole variable domain, filled in from reference TRBV5-6 and TRBJ2-7, reads DAGVTQSPTHLIKTRGQQVTLRCSPKSGHDTVSWYQQALGQGPQFIFQYYEEEERQRGNFPDRFSGHQFPNYSSELNVNALLLGDSALYLCASIGQGGTSYEQYFGPGTRLTVT.

This clonotype was seen many times. This chain connects TRBV20-1 to TRBJ2-3; the D is unclear. With 4 bases removed from V and 2 bases from J, the gap between germline ends came to 4 bases. Per the germline V gene, CDR1 is DFQATT and CDR2 is SNEGSKA (reference sequence). The length of the CDR3 is 11 residues. The CDR3, as DNA: TGCAGTGCTACAACCACAGATACGCAGTATTTT. Encoded protein: CSATTTDTQYF.

This clonotype was observed a handful of times. V usage is TRBV7-8 and J usage is TRBJ2-2; D possibly corresponds to TRBD2 (5 bases). Trimming removed 0 bases at V and 4 bases at J, with 12 bases between. This CDR3 spans 16 amino acids. Per germline, CDR1 SGHVS and CDR2 FQNEAQ. The CDR3 loop reads CASSLASAGVTGELFF. In DNA form, the CDR3 reads TGTGCCAGCAGCTTAGCGTCCGCCGGGGTCACCGGGGAGCTGTTTTTT. Together with reference TRBV7-8 and TRBJ2-2, the CDR3 gives the full variable domain: GAGVSQSPRYKVAKRGQDVALRCDPISGHVSLFWYQQALGQGPEFLTYFQNEAQLDKSGLPSDRFFAERPEGSVSTLKIQRTQQEDSAVYLCASSLASAGVTGELFFGEGSRLTVL.

This clonotype turned up a few times. This chain uses TRBV10-3 with TRBJ2-7, with 8 nucleotides matching TRBD2. J was trimmed by 9 bases and V by 3 bases; bases with no gene match: 10. The CDR3 runs to 14 residues. In germline, CDR1 is ENHRY, CDR2 SYGVKD. CDR3 DNA sequence: TGTGCCATCAGTGACTCACTAGCGGTCCGTGGGCAGTACTTC. Amino acids: CAISDSLAVRGQYF.

The chain carries TRBV28 and TRBJ2-1; 8 positions match TRBD2. Germline trimming cut 3 bases from V and 0 bases from J; bases unmatched to any gene: 7. The germline V gene encodes CDR1 MDHEN and CDR2 SYDVKM. This CDR3 is 17 amino acids long. CDR3 bases: TGTGCCAGCAGTTTCACTATCGGGAGGGCCTCCTACAATGAGCAGTTCTTC. Translating it yields CASSFTIGRASYNEQFF.

This clonotype was seen more than once but under ten times. V and J are TRBV20-1 and TRBJ2-1; TRBD2 is a possible D gene (5 bases). The V end lost 5 bases, the J end lost 7 bases, and 18 bases lay between the germline ends. This CDR3 has 14 amino acids. Germline CDR1 DFQATT, CDR2 SNEGSKA (reference sequence). CDR3 bases: TGCAGTGCTCCCCCCTCAACCTCGGGAAATGAGCAGTTCTTC. Translated, it gives CSAPPSTSGNEQFF.

The chain is built from TRBV6-1 and TRBJ1-5; D not certain. The CDR3 covers 15 residues. V was clipped by 6 bases and J by 0 bases, with 12 bases between them. Germline-derived CDR1 and CDR2 are MNHNS and SASEGT. Here the CDR3 reads CASRQMGYSNQPQHF. DNA of the CDR3: TGTGCCAGCAGGCAGATGGGGTATAGCAATCAGCCCCAGCATTTT.

The rearrangement uses TRBV20-1 and TRBJ1-2; D not certain. V was cut by 3 bases and J by 1 base, with 18 bases left in between. From germline, CDR1 is DFQATT and CDR2 SNEGSKA (reference sequence). This CDR3 is built from 16 residues. This CDR3 reads CSASPPGGRVNYGYTF. DNA for the CDR3: TGCAGTGCTAGTCCCCCGGGAGGGAGAGTTAACTATGGCTACACCTTC.

This clonotype occurred many times. The chain has TRBV9 and TRBJ2-1; 13 bases map to TRBD2. The V gene end was trimmed by 2 bases and the J gene end by 7 bases; junction bases not matched to a gene: 6. CDR3 size: 16 residues. Germline V gene sequence: CDR1 SGDLS, CDR2 YYNGEE. CDR3 region: CASSVQRTSGRNEQFF. CDR3 DNA: TGTGCCAGCAGCGTTCAACGGACTAGCGGGAGAAATGAGCAGTTCTTC. Full variable domain (rest looked up from reference TRBV9 and TRBJ2-1): DSGVTQTPKHLITATGQRVTLRCSPRSGDLSVYWYQQSLDQGLQFLIQYYNGEERAKGNILERFSAQQFPDLHSELNLSSLELGDSALYFCASSVQRTSGRNEQFFGPGTRLTVL.

This clonotype was picked up many times. The chain joins TRBV2 to TRBJ2-2, with 8 bases identical to TRBD1. The germline V gene has CDR1 SNHLY and CDR2 FYNNEI. V lost 6 bases, J lost 14 bases, and 8 bases stayed unmatched. The CDR3 has 12 amino acids. The CDR3 sequence: CASSETGAGLFF. The DNA of the CDR3 is TGTGCCAGCAGCGAGACAGGGGCAGGTCTGTTTTTT.

In its sample, this clonotype was seen many times. The J gene is TRBJ1-1, the V gene TRBV29-1; a possible D gene is TRBD1 (6 bases). V was trimmed by 0 bases and J by 0 bases, leaving 23 bases between them. This CDR3 spans 19 amino acids. In germline, CDR1 is SQVTM, CDR2 ANQGSEA. The CDR3 protein is CSVEDLISSRGDMNTEAFF. The CDR3 bases are TGCAGCGTTGAAGATCTGATATCGAGTAGAGGGGACATGAACACTGAAGCTTTCTTT.

The genes are TRBV7-6 and TRBJ1-6, with D perhaps TRBD1 (5 bases). V lost 5 bases and J lost 10, with 24 bases in between. CDR1 SGHVS and CDR2 FNYEAQ come from the germline V gene. The CDR3 length is 17 residues. CDR3 residues: CASSPYGRGRRASPLHF. The CDR3 region has the DNA TGTGCCAGCAGCCCATACGGACGGGGACGGCGAGCGTCACCCCTCCACTTT. Full variable domain (outside the CDR3, taken from reference TRBV7-6 and TRBJ1-6): GAGVSQSPRYKVTKRGQDVALRCDPISGHVSLYWYRQALGQGPEFLTYFNYEAQQDKSGLPNDRFSAERPEGSISTLTIQRTEQRDSAMYRCASSPYGRGRRASPLHFGNGTRLTVT.

This rearrangement joins TRBV10-2 to TRBJ2-2; D perhaps matches TRBD1 (6 bases). The CDR3 is 17 residues long. V gave up 0 bases and J gave up 2 bases, with 13 bases separating them. The germline CDR1 and CDR2 sequences are WSHSY and SAAADI. Written as DNA, the CDR3 is TGCGCCAGCAGTGAGTCGGCAGGGGTGGGAAACACCGGGGAGCTGTTTTTT. It codes for CASSESAGVGNTGELFF.

This clonotype was seen repeatedly, ten times or more. The rearrangement links TRBV19 to TRBJ1-5; D remains unclear. V was shortened by 4 bases and J by 6 bases, with 16 bases between the two germline ends. Per the germline V gene, CDR1 is LNHDA and CDR2 is SQIVND (reference sequence). CDR3 size: 15 residues. The CDR3 reads CASSRGSTRGQPQHF. The DNA for the CDR3 is TGTGCCAGTAGTAGAGGGTCCACTCGGGGTCAGCCCCAGCATTTT.